The sequence of this T cell receptor beta chain was determined in a study of blood T cell repertoires in COVID-19. Germline CDR1 reads SGDLS; CDR2 reads YYNGEE. The CDR3 totals 15 residues. J lost 3 bases, V lost 0 bases, and 2 bases had no gene match. Recovered Cohort 3 donors showed two negative PCRs, clearance, or symptom resolution. Authors' processing steps: For nucleated cells, counts were estimated from reference gene primer amplification. Assay: immunoSEQ multiplex PCR; the TCRdb copy retains only in-frame clones and omits some. D and trimming were read from the DNA, whereas the V and J calls and clone size are those reported in that table. This table holds approximately 300,000 clones, roughly nine tenths found once.

This rearrangement joins TRBV9 to TRBJ1-4, with 7 bases fitting TRBD1. Specimen: PBMCs or T cells enriched from blood (not recorded which). The clonotype comes from a woman younger than 45 who had recovered from COVID-19. The CDR3 region has the DNA TGTGCCAGCAGCGTAGGCGGGACAGCTAATGAAAAACTGTTTTTT. Amino acids: CASSVGGTANEKLFF.